The 15 T cell receptor beta chains listed next were all sequenced from one sample in a study of identical twins. MiXCR, applied by TCRdb to the 5' RACE reads, yields one record per CDR3 protein. The sample comprises some 660,000 distinct CDR3 sequences, 8% to 9% of which are singletons, and 0.75% to 1% rests with the top ten. This sample also appeared in a second study, on yellow fever vaccine responses in identical twins.

Sequencing was done on a sample of PBMCs. These TCRs come from a woman aged 18-29 years in good health.

Many counts were recorded for this clonotype. This chain uses TRBV5-1 with TRBJ1-5; D call uncertain. The germline V and J ends were trimmed by 2 bases and 2 bases, with 8 bases remaining between them. The CDR3 loop spans 14 amino acids. CDR1 and CDR2 (germline): SGHRS, YFSETQ. This chain's CDR3 is CASSLGYGNQPQHF. As DNA, the CDR3 is TGCGCCAGCAGCTTAGGATATGGCAATCAGCCCCAGCATTTT.

There are a few counts of this clonotype. The rearrangement links TRBV7-2 to TRBJ2-4; D is possibly TRBD1 (5 bases). This CDR3 has 15 amino acids. Germline CDR1 SGHTA, CDR2 FQGNSA. V was pared by 1 base and J by 5 bases, with 12 bases between. The CDR3 region is CASSLGGGRQNIQYF. The CDR3 DNA reads as TGTGCCAGCAGCTTAGGGGGCGGAAGGCAAAACATTCAGTACTTC.

The chain uses TRBV7-2 and TRBJ2-1, with D maybe TRBD2 (6 bases). This CDR3 has 15 amino acids. Germline lookup yields CDR1 SGHTA and CDR2 FQGNSA. V lost 0 bases and J lost 6, with 12 bases in between. This CDR3 reads CASSLASGGSNEQFF. The CDR3 bases are TGTGCCAGCAGCTTAGCGTCTGGGGGGAGCAATGAGCAGTTCTTC.

This chain joins TRBV4-3 and TRBJ2-1; TRBD2 matches 9 bases. The germline CDR1 and CDR2 sequences are LGHNA and YSLEER. CDR3 length: 16 amino acids. V trimming: 1 base; J trimming: 4 bases; junction bases outside the gene matches: 5. The CDR3: CASSQGTSAPYNEQFF. The DNA for the CDR3 is TGCGCCAGCAGCCAAGGGACTAGCGCCCCTTACAATGAGCAGTTCTTC.

The chain links TRBV20-1 to TRBJ2-3; 8 bases are a match to TRBD2. Germline V gives CDR1 DFQATT, CDR2 SNEGSKA (reference sequence). The junction had 8 bases not matched to a gene; V was cut back by 0 bases and J by 6 bases. This CDR3 is 15 amino acids long. The chain's CDR3 is CSARDILAGLDTQYF. For the CDR3, the DNA is TGCAGTGCTAGAGATATCCTAGCGGGTTTGGATACGCAGTATTTT.

This clonotype occurred a few times. The chain carries TRBV2 and TRBJ2-5; D may be TRBD2 (5 bases). The germline V and J ends were trimmed by 2 bases and 5 bases, with 18 bases remaining between them. CDR3 length: 16 amino acids. CDR1 SNHLY and CDR2 FYNNEI come from the germline V gene. CDR3 loop: CASSETFRGVDETQYF. The CDR3 nucleotides are TGTGCCAGCAGTGAAACGTTTCGGGGAGTCGACGAGACCCAGTACTTC.

A few counts support this clonotype. The rearrangement links TRBV6-5 to TRBJ2-7; D unresolved. There are 15 residues in the CDR3. Germline V gene lookup returns CDR1 MNHEY and CDR2 SVGAGI. Between the trimmed V and J ends, which lost 0 bases and 2 bases, there was a span of 11 bases. CDR3: CASSYSIRFPYEQYF. CDR3 nucleotide sequence: TGTGCCAGCAGTTACTCGATAAGGTTTCCCTACGAGCAGTACTTC.

The chain carries TRBV9 and TRBJ2-7, with a tentative D call TRBD1 (8 bases). Germline CDR1 reads SGDLS; CDR2 reads YYNGEE. The V end was cut by 4 bases, the J end by 12 bases, with 20 bases between. CDR3 length equals 13 residues. Here the CDR3 reads CASSHPQGGIVYF. The CDR3 nucleotides read TGTGCCAGCAGCCATCCACAGGGGGGGATTGTGTACTTC. The full variable domain, with the rest looked up from reference TRBV9 and TRBJ2-7, is DSGVTQTPKHLITATGQRVTLRCSPRSGDLSVYWYQQSLDQGLQFLIQYYNGEERAKGNILERFSAQQFPDLHSELNLSSLELGDSALYFCASSHPQGGIVYFGPGTRLTVT.

The chain carries TRBV28 and TRBJ2-2; maybe TRBD2 (6 bases). This CDR3 is 16 amino acids long. Trimming left V 7 bases short and J 0 bases short, with 15 bases between. Germline loops: CDR1 MDHEN, CDR2 SYDVKM. The chain's CDR3 is CASTLPREANTGELFF. Here the CDR3 DNA reads TGTGCCAGCACCCTACCGAGGGAGGCGAACACCGGGGAGCTGTTTTTT.

In this sample, this clonotype turned up many times. The V and J genes are TRBV12-3 or TRBV12-4 and TRBJ2-3; D possibly corresponds to TRBD2 (6 bases). The CDR3 totals 15 residues. The V and J ends lost 6 bases and 2 bases respectively, with 15 bases between them. CDR3 nucleotides: TGTGCCAGCAGCTCAAGGGAGGAGAACACAGATACGCAGTATTTT. Translating gives CASSSREENTDTQYF.

This clonotype was detected a few times. The rearrangement joins TRBV18 to TRBJ2-3, with 11 nucleotides matching TRBD2. CDR3 length equals 17 residues. The V and J ends lost 3 bases and 6 bases, in that order; junction bases with no gene match: 11. Germline CDR1 is KGHSH and CDR2 is LQKENI. This CDR3 is CASSPLPSGGPWDTQYF. CDR3 nucleotides: TGTGCCAGCTCACCGCTTCCTAGCGGGGGGCCATGGGATACGCAGTATTTT.

This clonotype was seen a handful of times. V is TRBV6-4 and J is TRBJ2-3; D possibly matches TRBD1 or TRBD2 (5 bases each). V was trimmed by 3 bases and J by 0 bases, leaving 10 bases between them. The germline gives CDR1 MRHNA, CDR2 SNTAGT. The CDR3 consists of 15 residues. The CDR3 loop is CASSEGPSSTDTQYF. For the CDR3, the DNA is TGTGCCAGCAGTGAGGGACCGTCTAGCACAGATACGCAGTATTTT.

This clonotype has more than one count but fewer than ten. V is TRBV5-5 and J is TRBJ2-5; possible D gene TRBD2, 6 bases. Germline CDR1 reads SGHKS; CDR2 reads YYEKEE (reference sequence). The CDR3 is made up of 17 amino acids. The ends were cut back, 1 base at V and 2 bases at J, with 18 bases in the middle. This CDR3 is CASSLQPSVRGQETQYF. In DNA form, the CDR3 reads TGTGCCAGCAGCTTGCAGCCGTCGGTCCGGGGGCAAGAGACCCAGTACTTC. The full variable domain, its missing parts supplied by reference TRBV5-5 and TRBJ2-5, is DAGVTQSPTHLIKTRGQQVTLRCSPISGHKSVSWYQQVLGQGPQFIFQYYEKEERGRGNFPDRFSARQFPNYSSELNVNALLLGDSALYLCASSLQPSVRGQETQYFGPGTRLLVL.

The sample holds a few counts of this clonotype. The chain combines TRBV21-1 with TRBJ2-7; the DNA was not compared with TRBD2, the D call given in the table. TRBV21-1 is tagged as a pseudogene. The CDR3 is 17 residues long. This chain's CDR3 is CASSPRPGLAGPYEQYF. DNA of the CDR3: TGTGCCAGCAGCCCGCGTCCGGGACTAGCGGGGCCCTACGAGCAGTACTTC.

This chain links TRBV6-2 or TRBV6-3 with TRBJ2-2, with TRBD2 as a possible D gene (6 bases). The length of the CDR3 is 14 residues. V lost 4 bases and J 1 base, leaving 7 bases between the germline ends. The germline CDR1 and CDR2 sequences are MNHEY and SVGEGT. CDR3 region: CASSWTKNTGELFF. The CDR3 region has the DNA TGTGCCAGCAGTTGGACTAAGAACACCGGGGAGCTGTTTTTT.